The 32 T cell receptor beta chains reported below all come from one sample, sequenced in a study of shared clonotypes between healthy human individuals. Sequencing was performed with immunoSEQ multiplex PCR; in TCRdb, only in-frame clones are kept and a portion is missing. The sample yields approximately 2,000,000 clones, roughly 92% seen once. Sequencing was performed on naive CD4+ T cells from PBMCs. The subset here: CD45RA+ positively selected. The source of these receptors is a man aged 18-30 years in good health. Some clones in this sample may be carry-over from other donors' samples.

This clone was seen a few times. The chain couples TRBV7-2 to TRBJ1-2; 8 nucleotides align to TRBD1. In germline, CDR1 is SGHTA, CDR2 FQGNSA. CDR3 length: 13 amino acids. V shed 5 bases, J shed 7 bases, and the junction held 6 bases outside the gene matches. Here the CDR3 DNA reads TGTGCCAGCAGCATCGCCAGGGGGCTTGGCTACACCTTC. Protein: CASSIARGLGYTF.

CDR3 region: CATGINQGSEKLFF. CDR3 nucleotides: TGTGCCACCGGGATCAACCAGGGCTCTGAAAAACTGTTTTTT. The gene calls are TRBV10-3 and TRBJ1-4; a weak D match, TRBD1 (5 bases). Trimming shortened V by 10 bases and J by 7 bases, and 19 bases separated the two germline ends. This CDR3 spans 14 amino acids. Germline CDR1 reads ENHRY; CDR2 reads SYGVKD.

The DNA of the CDR3 is TGTGCCAGCACTAGTCTTGCAAGGGAGCAGTACTTC. This sequence encodes CASTSLAREQYF. The chain recombines TRBV27 with TRBJ2-7, with D hard to call. Deletions cut 7 bases from V and 7 bases from J, with 14 bases between. CDR3 size: 12 residues. Germline CDR1 MNHEY, CDR2 SMNVEV (reference sequence).

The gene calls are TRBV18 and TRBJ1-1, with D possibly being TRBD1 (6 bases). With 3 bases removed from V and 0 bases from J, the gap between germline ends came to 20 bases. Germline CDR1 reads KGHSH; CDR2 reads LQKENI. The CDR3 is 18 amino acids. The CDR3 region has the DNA TGTGCCAGCTCACCCGTCCCGGGGGGGGCTAATATGAACACTGAAGCTTTCTTT. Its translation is CASSPVPGGANMNTEAFF.

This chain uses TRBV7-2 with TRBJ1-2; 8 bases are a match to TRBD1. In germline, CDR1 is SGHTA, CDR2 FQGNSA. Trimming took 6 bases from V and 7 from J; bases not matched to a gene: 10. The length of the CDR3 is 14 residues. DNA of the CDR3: TGTGCCAGCAGACCAGGGGGCGCGGCTTCTGGCTACACCTTC. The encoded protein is CASRPGGAASGYTF.

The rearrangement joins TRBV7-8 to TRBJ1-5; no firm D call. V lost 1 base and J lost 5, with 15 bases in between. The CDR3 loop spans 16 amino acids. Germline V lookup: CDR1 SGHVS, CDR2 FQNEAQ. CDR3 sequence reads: CASSLVGSPTYQPQHF. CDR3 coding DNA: TGTGCCAGCAGCTTAGTGGGATCCCCAACCTATCAGCCCCAGCATTTT.

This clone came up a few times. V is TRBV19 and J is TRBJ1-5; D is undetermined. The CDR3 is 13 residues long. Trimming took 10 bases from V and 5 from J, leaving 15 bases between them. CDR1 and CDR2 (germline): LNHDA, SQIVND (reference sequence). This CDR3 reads CATRNSHYQPQHF. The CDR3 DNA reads TGTGCCACCCGGAACAGCCATTATCAGCCCCAGCATTTT.

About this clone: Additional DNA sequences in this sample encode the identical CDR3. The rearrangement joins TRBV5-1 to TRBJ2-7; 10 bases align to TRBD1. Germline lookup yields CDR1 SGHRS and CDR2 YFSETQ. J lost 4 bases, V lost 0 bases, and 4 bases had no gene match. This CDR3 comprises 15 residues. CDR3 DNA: TGCGCCAGCAGCTTGGGAGACAGGGGGCCGTACGAGCAGTACTTC. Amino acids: CASSLGDRGPYEQYF.

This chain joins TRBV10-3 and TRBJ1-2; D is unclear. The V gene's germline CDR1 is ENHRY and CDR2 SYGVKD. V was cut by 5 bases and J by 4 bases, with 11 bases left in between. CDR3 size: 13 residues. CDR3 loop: CAISSTDGYGYTF. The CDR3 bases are TGTGCCATCAGTTCAACGGACGGCTATGGCTACACCTTC.

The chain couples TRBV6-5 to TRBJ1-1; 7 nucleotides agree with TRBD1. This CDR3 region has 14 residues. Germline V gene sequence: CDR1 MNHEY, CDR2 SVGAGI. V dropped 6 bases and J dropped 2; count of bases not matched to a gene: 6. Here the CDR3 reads CASRLNRGNTEAFF. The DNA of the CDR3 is TGTGCCAGCAGGTTGAACAGGGGAAACACTGAAGCTTTCTTT.

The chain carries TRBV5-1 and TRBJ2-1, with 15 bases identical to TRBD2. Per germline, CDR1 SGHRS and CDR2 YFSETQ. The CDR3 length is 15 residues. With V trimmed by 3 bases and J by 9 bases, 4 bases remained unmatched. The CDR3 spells CASSSGLAGGPEQFF. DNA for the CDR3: TGCGCCAGCAGCTCGGGACTAGCGGGAGGACCTGAGCAGTTCTTC. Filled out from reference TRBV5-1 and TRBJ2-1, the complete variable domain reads KAGVTQTPRYLIKTRGQQVTLSCSPISGHRSVSWYQQTPGQGLQFLFEYFSETQRNKGNFPGRFSGRQFSNSRSEMNVSTLELGDSALYLCASSSGLAGGPEQFFGPGTRLTVL.

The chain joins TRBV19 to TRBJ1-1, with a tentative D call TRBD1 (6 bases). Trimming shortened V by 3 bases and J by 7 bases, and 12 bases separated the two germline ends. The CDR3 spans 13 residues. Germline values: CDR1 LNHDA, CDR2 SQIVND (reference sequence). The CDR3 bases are TGTGCCAGTAGTATCAGCGCCAGGGGTGAAGCTTTCTTT. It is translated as CASSISARGEAFF.

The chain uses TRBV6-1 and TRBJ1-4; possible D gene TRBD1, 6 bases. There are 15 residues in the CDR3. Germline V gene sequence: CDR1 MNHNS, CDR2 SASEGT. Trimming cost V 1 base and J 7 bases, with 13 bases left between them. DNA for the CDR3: TGTGCCAGCAGTGAAGGAGGGGGACGTAGTGAAAAACTGTTTTTT. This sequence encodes CASSEGGGRSEKLFF.

CDR3 bases: TGTGCCTGGAGACTAGCGGGACCCTCCTACGAGCAGTACTTC. Its protein is CAWRLAGPSYEQYF. V gene TRBV30 combines with J gene TRBJ2-7; 10 bases match TRBD2. The CDR3 extends over 14 amino acids. CDR1 is GTSNPN, CDR2 SVGIG, per germline (reference sequence). V shed 3 bases, J shed 0 bases, and the junction held 2 bases outside the gene matches.

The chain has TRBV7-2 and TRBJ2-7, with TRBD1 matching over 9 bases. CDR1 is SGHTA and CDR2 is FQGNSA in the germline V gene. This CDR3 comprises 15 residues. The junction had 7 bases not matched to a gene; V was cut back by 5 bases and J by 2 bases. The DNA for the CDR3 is TGTGCCAGCAGCGGAAGGGACAGGGCGGCCTACGAGCAGTACTTC. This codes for CASSGRDRAAYEQYF.

As DNA, the CDR3 is TGCAGTGCTAGTTTTCAACAGCCCCAGCATTTT. Encoded protein: CSASFQQPQHF. The chain is built from TRBV20-1 and TRBJ1-5, with D hard to call. This CDR3 is built from 11 residues. Germline CDR1 reads DFQATT; CDR2 reads SNEGSKA (reference sequence). V dropped 3 bases and J dropped 7 bases, with 7 bases sitting between them.

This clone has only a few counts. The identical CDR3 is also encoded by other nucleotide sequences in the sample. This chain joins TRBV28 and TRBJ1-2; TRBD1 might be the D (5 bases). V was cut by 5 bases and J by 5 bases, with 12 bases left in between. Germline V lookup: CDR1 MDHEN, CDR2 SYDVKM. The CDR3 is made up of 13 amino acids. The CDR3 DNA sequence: TGTGCCAGCAGTAGACAAGGGGCTTATGGCTACACCTTC. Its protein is CASSRQGAYGYTF.

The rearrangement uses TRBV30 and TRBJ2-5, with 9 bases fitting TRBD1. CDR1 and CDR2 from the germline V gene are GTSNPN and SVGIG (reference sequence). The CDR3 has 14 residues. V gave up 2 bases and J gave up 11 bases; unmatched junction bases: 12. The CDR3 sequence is CAWSKDRGLREQYF. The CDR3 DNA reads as TGTGCCTGGAGTAAAGACAGGGGGTTAAGGGAGCAGTACTTC.

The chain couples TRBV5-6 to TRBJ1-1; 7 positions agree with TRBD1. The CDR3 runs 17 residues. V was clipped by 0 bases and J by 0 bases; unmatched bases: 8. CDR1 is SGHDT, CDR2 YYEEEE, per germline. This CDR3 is CASSLAGRGSMNTEAFF. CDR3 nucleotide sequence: TGTGCCAGCAGCTTGGCCGGCAGGGGGAGCATGAACACTGAAGCTTTCTTT.

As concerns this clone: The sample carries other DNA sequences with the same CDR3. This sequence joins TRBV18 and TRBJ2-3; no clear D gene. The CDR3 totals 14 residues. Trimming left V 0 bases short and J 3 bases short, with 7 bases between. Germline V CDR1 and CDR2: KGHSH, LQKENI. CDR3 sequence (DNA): TGTGCCAGCTCACCACCCCAAGGTACAGATACGCAGTATTTT. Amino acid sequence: CASSPPQGTDTQYF.

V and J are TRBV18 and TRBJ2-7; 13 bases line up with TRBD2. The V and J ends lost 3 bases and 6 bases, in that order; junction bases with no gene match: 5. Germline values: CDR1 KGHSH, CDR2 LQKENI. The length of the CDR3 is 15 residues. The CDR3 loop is CASSPGLAGDREQYF. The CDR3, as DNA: TGTGCCAGCTCACCCGGACTAGCGGGAGACCGCGAGCAGTACTTC.

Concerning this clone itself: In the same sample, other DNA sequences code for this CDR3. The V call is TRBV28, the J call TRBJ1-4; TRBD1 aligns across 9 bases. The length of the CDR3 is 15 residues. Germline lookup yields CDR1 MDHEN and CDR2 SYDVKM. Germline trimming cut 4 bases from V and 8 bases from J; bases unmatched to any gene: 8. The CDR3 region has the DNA TGTGCCAGCAGTTCCCCCGGGACAGGGAACGAAAAACTGTTTTTT. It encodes CASSSPGTGNEKLFF.

The DNA of the CDR3 is TGTGCCAGCAGTGGGGGCGGGCGCCGCCCCAATGAGCAGTTCTTC. It encodes CASSGGGRRPNEQFF. The chain recombines TRBV27 with TRBJ2-1, with D perhaps TRBD1 (6 bases). Between the trimmed V and J ends, which lost 5 bases and 6 bases, there was a span of 17 bases. The CDR3 sequence is 15 residues long. Per the germline V gene, CDR1 is MNHEY and CDR2 is SMNVEV (reference sequence).

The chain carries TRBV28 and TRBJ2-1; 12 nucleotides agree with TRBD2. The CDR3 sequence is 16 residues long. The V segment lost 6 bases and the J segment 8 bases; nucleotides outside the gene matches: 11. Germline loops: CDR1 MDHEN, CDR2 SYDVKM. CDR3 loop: CASSLGGTSGLDEQFF. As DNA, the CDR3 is TGTGCCAGCAGCTTGGGGGGGACTAGCGGGTTGGATGAGCAGTTCTTC.

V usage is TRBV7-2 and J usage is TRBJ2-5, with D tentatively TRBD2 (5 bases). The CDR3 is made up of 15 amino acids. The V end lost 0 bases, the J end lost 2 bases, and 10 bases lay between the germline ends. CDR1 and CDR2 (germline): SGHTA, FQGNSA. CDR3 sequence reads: CASSLAHPGQETQYF. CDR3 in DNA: TGTGCCAGCAGCTTAGCTCATCCGGGACAAGAGACCCAGTACTTC.

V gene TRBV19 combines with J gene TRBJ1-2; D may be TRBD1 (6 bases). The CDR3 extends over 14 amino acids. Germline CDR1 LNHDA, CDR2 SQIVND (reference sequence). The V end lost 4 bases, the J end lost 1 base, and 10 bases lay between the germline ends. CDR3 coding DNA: TGTGCCAGTAGTAGGCCGGACAGTAACTATGGCTACACCTTC. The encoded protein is CASSRPDSNYGYTF.

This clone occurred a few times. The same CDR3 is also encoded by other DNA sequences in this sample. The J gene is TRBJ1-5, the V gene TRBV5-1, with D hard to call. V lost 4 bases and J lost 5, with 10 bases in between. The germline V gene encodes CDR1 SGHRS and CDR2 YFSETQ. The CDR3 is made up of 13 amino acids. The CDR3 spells CASSLLGDQPQHF. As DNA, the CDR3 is TGCGCCAGCAGCCTGTTAGGAGATCAGCCCCAGCATTTT.

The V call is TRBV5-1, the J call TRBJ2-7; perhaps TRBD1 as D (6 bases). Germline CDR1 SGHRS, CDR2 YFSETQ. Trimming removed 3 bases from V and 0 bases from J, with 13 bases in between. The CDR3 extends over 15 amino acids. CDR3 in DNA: TGCGCCAGCAGCTCATCCGGGACACCCTCCTACGAGCAGTACTTC. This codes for CASSSSGTPSYEQYF.

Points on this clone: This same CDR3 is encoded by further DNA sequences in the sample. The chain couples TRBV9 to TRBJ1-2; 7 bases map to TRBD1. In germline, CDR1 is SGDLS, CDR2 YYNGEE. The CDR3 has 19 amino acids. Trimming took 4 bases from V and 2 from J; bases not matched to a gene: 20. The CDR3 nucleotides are TGTGCCAGCAGCCCCGACCCGGGGACAGCGTCAAGTGAGAACTATGGCTACACCTTC. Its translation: CASSPDPGTASSENYGYTF.

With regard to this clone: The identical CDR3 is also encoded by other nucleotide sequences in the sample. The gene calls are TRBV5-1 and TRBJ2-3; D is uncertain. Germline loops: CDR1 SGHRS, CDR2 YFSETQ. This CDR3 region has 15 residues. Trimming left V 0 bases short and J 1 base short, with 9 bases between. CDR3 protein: CASSLGPRGTDTQYF. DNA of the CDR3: TGCGCCAGCAGCTTGGGACCCCGGGGCACAGATACGCAGTATTTT.

The chain's CDR3 is CASSLIVPGQTGELFF. The CDR3 DNA follows: TGTGCCAGCAGCTTAATAGTCCCGGGACAGACCGGGGAGCTGTTTTTT. The chain joins TRBV5-4 to TRBJ2-2; TRBD1 aligns across 7 bases. J gave up 5 bases and V 2 bases, and 9 bases lay outside the gene matches. This CDR3 comprises 16 residues. Germline loops: CDR1 SGHNT, CDR2 YYREEE (reference sequence). Complete variable domain (other parts from reference TRBV5-4 and TRBJ2-2): ETGVTQSPTHLIKTRGQQVTLRCSSQSGHNTVSWYQQALGQGPQFIFQYYREEENGRGNFPPRFSGLQFPNYSSELNVNALELDDSALYLCASSLIVPGQTGELFFGEGSRLTVL.

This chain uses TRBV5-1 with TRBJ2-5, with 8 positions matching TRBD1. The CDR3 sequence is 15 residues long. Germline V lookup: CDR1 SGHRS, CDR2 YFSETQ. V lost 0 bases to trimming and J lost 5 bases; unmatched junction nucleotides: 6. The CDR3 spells CASSLGAGGDETQYF. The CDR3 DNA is TGCGCCAGCAGCTTGGGGGCAGGGGGCGATGAGACCCAGTACTTC.